Listed here are 14 T cell receptor beta chains from one sample, sequenced in a study of cytomegalovirus exposure and HLA in healthy donors. The PCR had 60 Vbeta and 13 Jbeta primers. Measured with immunoSEQ multiplex PCR; TCRdb has only the in-frame clones, and not every one. The data hold about 120,000 clones, with over 60% observed a single time. The sample taken for sequencing was PBMCs. Receptor source: a young man in good health and CMV-seropositive.

The chain uses TRBV28 and TRBJ2-3, with D maybe TRBD1 (6 bases). From germline, CDR1 is MDHEN and CDR2 SYDVKM. Trimming removed 3 bases at V and 4 bases at J, with 11 bases between. The CDR3 loop spans 14 amino acids. CDR3 protein: CASSFAGDADTQYF. CDR3 nucleotides: TGTGCCAGCAGTTTTGCAGGGGACGCAGATACGCAGTATTTT.

The gene calls are TRBV7-3 and TRBJ2-1, with 7 bases matching TRBD2. Unmatched junction bases numbered 5, after V lost 3 bases and J lost 6 bases. The CDR3 has 14 amino acids. Per germline, CDR1 SGHTA and CDR2 FQGTGA. The CDR3 sequence: CASSLTSIGNEQFF. The CDR3 DNA is TGTGCCAGCAGCTTGACTAGCATAGGCAATGAGCAGTTCTTC.

The chain combines TRBV5-4 with TRBJ2-5; D is possibly TRBD1 (6 bases). Germline V gene sequence: CDR1 SGHNT, CDR2 YYREEE (reference sequence). The CDR3 consists of 14 residues. Trimming shortened V by 0 bases and J by 2 bases, and 8 bases separated the two germline ends. Here the CDR3 reads CASSLDQGQETQYF. DNA of the CDR3: TGTGCCAGCAGCTTGGATCAGGGGCAAGAGACCCAGTACTTC. Combining the CDR3 with reference TRBV5-4 and TRBJ2-5 gives the whole variable domain ETGVTQSPTHLIKTRGQQVTLRCSSQSGHNTVSWYQQALGQGPQFIFQYYREEENGRGNFPPRFSGLQFPNYSSELNVNALELDDSALYLCASSLDQGQETQYFGPGTRLLVL.

In its sample, this clone was seen a few times. Distinct nucleotide sequences in the sample also encode this CDR3. DNA of the CDR3: TGCGCCAGCAGCAGGGGGGGTAATGAAAAACTGTTTTTT. Protein: CASSRGGNEKLFF. The chain combines TRBV5-1 with TRBJ1-4; a possible D gene is TRBD1 (6 bases). Trimming removed 4 bases from V and 4 bases from J, with 8 bases in between. Germline V lookup: CDR1 SGHRS, CDR2 YFSETQ. There are 13 residues in the CDR3.

This clone was observed a handful of times. The chain couples TRBV7-7 to TRBJ1-1, with 7 bases aligning to TRBD1. The CDR3 has 13 amino acids. Germline CDR1 reads SSHAT; CDR2 reads FNYEAQ (reference sequence). With 1 base clipped from V and 5 bases from J, the junction kept 1 base outside the gene matches. The CDR3 loop reads CASSLDRGTEAFF. The CDR3 bases are TGTGCCAGCAGCTTAGACAGGGGAACTGAAGCTTTCTTT.

The chain is built from TRBV28 and TRBJ1-4; TRBD1 might be the D (5 bases). The V gene's germline CDR1 is MDHEN and CDR2 SYDVKM. The V gene lost 3 bases and the J gene lost 3 bases, with 11 bases spanning the gap. This CDR3 is built from 15 residues. Here the CDR3 reads CASSFPRVPNEKLFF. The CDR3 coding sequence is TGTGCCAGCAGTTTCCCCAGGGTCCCTAATGAAAAACTGTTTTTT.

The chain is built from TRBV30 and TRBJ2-4; TRBD2 matches at 15 bases. Germline V CDR1 and CDR2: GTSNPN, SVGIG (reference sequence). J lost 0 bases, V lost 2 bases, and 11 bases had no gene match. This CDR3 has 20 amino acids. The CDR3 sequence is CAWSLGTSGGPTIAKNIQYF. In DNA form, the CDR3 reads TGTGCCTGGAGTCTCGGGACTAGCGGGGGGCCAACCATAGCCAAAAACATTCAGTACTTC.

This chain joins TRBV6-5 and TRBJ1-2; the D gene is possibly TRBD1 (6 bases). V gave up 2 bases and J gave up 2 bases, with 12 bases separating them. CDR3 size: 15 residues. Germline V lookup: CDR1 MNHEY, CDR2 SVGAGI. The CDR3 is CASSYGQGINYGYTF. In DNA, the CDR3 is TGTGCCAGCAGTTACGGCCAGGGGATAAACTATGGCTACACCTTC.

This clone was recorded only once. CDR3 amino acids: CASSFIPGTGMETQYF. The CDR3 DNA is TGTGCCAGCAGTTTCATTCCCGGGACAGGGATGGAGACCCAGTACTTC. The chain employs TRBV6-5 and TRBJ2-5; 9 bases match TRBD1. Germline-derived CDR1 and CDR2 are MNHEY and SVGAGI. The CDR3 is 16 amino acids. The V segment lost 4 bases and the J segment 5 bases; nucleotides outside the gene matches: 11.

This clone showed up just a few times. This sequence joins TRBV10-3 and TRBJ1-3, with TRBD1 matching over 9 bases. CDR1 and CDR2 (germline): ENHRY, SYGVKD. The CDR3 is 14 amino acids. V lost 0 bases to trimming and J lost 9 bases; unmatched junction nucleotides: 3. CDR3 nucleotides: TGTGCCATCAGTGAGTCGGACAGGGGTTTCACCATATATTTT. The encoded protein is CAISESDRGFTIYF.

V is TRBV2 and J is TRBJ1-2, with TRBD1 as a possible D gene (6 bases). Germline V gives CDR1 SNHLY, CDR2 FYNNEI. The CDR3 length is 13 residues. Trimming left V 9 bases short and J 6 bases short, with 17 bases between. CDR3 loop: CARDSGAPDGYTF. CDR3 sequence (DNA): TGTGCCAGGGATTCAGGGGCACCTGATGGCTACACCTTC.

On this clone itself: A junction end diverges from the germline sequence, so it may reflect a read error. The chain employs TRBV6-1 and TRBJ2-3; 8 bases agree with TRBD2. This CDR3 has 15 residues. Germline V lookup: CDR1 MNHNS, CDR2 SASEGT. CDR3 residues: CVSSEIAGSTDTQYF. The CDR3 DNA reads TGTGTCAGCAGTGAAATAGCGGGGTCTACAGATACGCAGTATTTT.

The CDR3 here is CATTGTIRNEQFF. In nucleotides, the CDR3 is TGTGCCACCACAGGGACTATCCGCAATGAGCAGTTCTTC. This chain connects TRBV10-3 to TRBJ2-1; possible D gene TRBD2, 7 bases. The length of the CDR3 is 13 residues. Between the trimmed V and J ends, which lost 10 bases and 6 bases, there was a span of 16 bases. CDR1 is ENHRY and CDR2 is SYGVKD in the germline V gene.

The CDR3 sequence: CASSPLPAGGGEQFF. CDR3 nucleotide sequence: TGTGCCAGCAGCCCCCTACCGGCGGGGGGCGGTGAGCAGTTCTTC. The chain links TRBV7-2 to TRBJ2-1; 8 nucleotides align to TRBD2. Germline CDR1 SGHTA, CDR2 FQGNSA. V shed 5 bases and J 9 bases; nucleotides not matched to a gene: 12. There are 15 residues in the CDR3.